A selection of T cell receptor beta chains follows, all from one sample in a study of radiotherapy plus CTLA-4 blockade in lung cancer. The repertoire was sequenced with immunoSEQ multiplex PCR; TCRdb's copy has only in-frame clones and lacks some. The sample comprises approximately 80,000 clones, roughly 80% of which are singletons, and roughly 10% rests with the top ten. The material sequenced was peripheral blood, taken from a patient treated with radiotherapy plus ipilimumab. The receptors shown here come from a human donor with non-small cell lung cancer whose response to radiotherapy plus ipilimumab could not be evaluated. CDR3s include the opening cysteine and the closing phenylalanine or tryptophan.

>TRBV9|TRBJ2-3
CASSVEPGGSSTDTQYF
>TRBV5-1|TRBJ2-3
CASSSVAGGITDTQYF
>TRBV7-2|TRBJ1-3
CASSLTGGVGGNTIYF
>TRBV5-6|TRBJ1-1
CASSLIWRAGANTEAFF
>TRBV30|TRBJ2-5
CAWERLAGEETQYF
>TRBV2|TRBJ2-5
CASSESPAGVQETQYF
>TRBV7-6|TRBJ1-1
CASSSAQGRTEAFF
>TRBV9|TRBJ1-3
CASSVLSGNTIYF
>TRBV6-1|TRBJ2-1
CASSALAGGYNEQFF
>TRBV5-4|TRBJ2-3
CASSLGAGGVTDTQYF
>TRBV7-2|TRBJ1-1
CASSLDRNTEAFF
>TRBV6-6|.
CASSYSRDVVEQYF
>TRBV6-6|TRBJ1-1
CASSYGGSTEAFF
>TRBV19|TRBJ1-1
CASSMFQSEAFF
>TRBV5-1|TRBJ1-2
CASSLDAGGDSGYTF
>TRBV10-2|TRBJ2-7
CATSGTSGYEQYF
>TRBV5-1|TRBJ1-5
CASSLGDSENQPQHF
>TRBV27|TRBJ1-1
CASSFQGVGTEAFF
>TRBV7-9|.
CASSLNRPYYEQYF
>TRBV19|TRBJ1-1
CASFDGGRGSMEAFF
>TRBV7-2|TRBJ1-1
CASSLGGDRFF
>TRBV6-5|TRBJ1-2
CASSFTTGGRNYGYTF
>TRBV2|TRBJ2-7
CASSSRTVSYEQYF
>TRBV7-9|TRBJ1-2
CASSVDRSKAPHYGYTF
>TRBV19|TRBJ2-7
CASRSTGGHEQYF
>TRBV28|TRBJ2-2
CASSLGTSGGPLGELFF
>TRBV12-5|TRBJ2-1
CASGLAGENYNEQFF
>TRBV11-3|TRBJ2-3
CASSFSGLLLSTDTQYF
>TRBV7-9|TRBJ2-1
CASSSTTFREDEQFF
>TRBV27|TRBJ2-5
CASSDQGALETQYF
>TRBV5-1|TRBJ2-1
CASSLTGGPYNEQFF
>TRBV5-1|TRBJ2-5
CASSLGAGDRRETQYF
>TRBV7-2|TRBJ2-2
CASRGLAIGELFF
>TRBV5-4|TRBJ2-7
CASSSRGRSYEQYF
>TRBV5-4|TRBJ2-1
CASSSAGTSGYNEQFF
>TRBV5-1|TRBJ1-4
CASSEGQGAGTNEKLFF
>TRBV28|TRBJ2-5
CASSGQGTETQYF
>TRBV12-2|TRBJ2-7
CASRLHGQDSYEQYF
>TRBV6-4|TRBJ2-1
CASSLYPSGVLSEQFF
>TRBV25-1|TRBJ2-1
CASQNNEQFF
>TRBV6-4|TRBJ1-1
CASIRPGLMNTEAFF
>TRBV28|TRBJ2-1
CASSFVQYNEQFF
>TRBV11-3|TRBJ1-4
CASSLALGDEKLFF
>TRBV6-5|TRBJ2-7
CASRKRGFSYEQYF